This TCR beta chain stems from a study of cytomegalovirus exposure and HLA in healthy donors. Study-wide points: Among CMV-associated TCR beta chains, most appeared HLA-restricted in a later analysis. Overall, roughly 150 TCR beta chains were annotated as cytomegalovirus-associated.

Each of the donors was a healthy bone marrow donor. Vbeta (60) and Jbeta (13) primers were used in the PCR. Using immunoSEQ multiplex PCR, the repertoire was profiled, and TCRdb retains in-frame clones only, with some absent. In the table there are some 110,000 clones, roughly 77% of which are singletons. On this clone: What it recognizes is unknown.

J lost 8 bases, V lost 3 bases, and 8 bases had no gene match. The CDR3 runs to 15 residues. The germline V gene has CDR1 MRHNA and CDR2 SNTAGT. This chain joins TRBV6-4 and TRBJ2-1; TRBD2 matches at 9 bases. The sample consisted of PBMCs. This sequence originates from a woman in her twenties or thirties in good health and CMV-seronegative. For the CDR3, the DNA is TGTGCCAGCAGTGAGGCGGGAGGGGACTTTGATGAGCAGTTCTTC. Protein product: CASSEAGGDFDEQFF.